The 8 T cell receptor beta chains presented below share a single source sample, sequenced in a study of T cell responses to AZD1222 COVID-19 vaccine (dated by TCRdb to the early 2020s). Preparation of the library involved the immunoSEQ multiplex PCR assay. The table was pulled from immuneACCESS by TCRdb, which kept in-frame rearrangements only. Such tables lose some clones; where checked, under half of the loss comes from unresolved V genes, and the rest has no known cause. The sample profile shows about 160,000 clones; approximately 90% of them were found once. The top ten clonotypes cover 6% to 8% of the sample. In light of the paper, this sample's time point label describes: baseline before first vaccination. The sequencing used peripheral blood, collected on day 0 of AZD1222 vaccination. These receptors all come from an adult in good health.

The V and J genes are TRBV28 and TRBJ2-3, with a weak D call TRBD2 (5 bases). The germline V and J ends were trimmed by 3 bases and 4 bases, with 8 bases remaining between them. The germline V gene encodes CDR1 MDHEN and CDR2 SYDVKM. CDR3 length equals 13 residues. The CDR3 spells CASSFGEPDTQYF. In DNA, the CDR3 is TGTGCCAGCAGTTTTGGGGAGCCAGATACGCAGTATTTT. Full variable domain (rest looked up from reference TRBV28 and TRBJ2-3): DVKVTQSSRYLVKRTGEKVFLECVQDMDHENMFWYRQDPGLGLRLIYFSYDVKMKEKGDIPEGYSVSREKKERFSLILESASTNQTSMYLCASSFGEPDTQYFGPGTRLTVL.

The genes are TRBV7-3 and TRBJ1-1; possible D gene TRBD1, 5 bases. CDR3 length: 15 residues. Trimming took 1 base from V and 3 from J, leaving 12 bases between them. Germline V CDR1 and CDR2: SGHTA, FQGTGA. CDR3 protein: CASSLNAWGDTEAFF. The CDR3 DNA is TGTGCCAGCAGCTTAAACGCTTGGGGCGACACTGAAGCTTTCTTT.

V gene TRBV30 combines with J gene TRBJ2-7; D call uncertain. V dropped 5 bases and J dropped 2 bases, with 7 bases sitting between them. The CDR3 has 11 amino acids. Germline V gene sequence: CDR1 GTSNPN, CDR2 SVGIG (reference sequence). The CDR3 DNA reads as TGTGCCTGGGCCTTGACCTACGAGCAGTACTTC. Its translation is CAWALTYEQYF.

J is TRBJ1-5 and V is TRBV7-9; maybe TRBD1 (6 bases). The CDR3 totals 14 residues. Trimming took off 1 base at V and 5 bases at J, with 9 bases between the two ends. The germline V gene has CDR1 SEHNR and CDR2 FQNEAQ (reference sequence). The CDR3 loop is CASSLGRQDQPQHF. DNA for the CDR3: TGTGCCAGCAGCTTAGGTAGACAGGATCAGCCCCAGCATTTT.

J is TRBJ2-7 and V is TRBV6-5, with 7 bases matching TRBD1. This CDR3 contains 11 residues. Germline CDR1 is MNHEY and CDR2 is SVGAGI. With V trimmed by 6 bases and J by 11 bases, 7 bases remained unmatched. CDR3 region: CASRAGGQEYV. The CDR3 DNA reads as TGTGCCAGCAGGGCCGGAGGACAGGAGTACGTC.

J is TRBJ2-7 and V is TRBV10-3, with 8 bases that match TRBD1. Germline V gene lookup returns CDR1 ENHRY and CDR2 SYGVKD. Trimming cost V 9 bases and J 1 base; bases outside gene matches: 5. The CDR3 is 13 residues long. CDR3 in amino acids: CAIGQGESYEQYV. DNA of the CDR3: TGTGCCATAGGACAGGGCGAATCCTACGAGCAGTACGTC.

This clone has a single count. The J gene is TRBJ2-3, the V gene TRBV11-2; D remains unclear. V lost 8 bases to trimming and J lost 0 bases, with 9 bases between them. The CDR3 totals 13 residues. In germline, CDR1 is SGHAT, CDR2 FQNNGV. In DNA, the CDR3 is TGTGCCAGCGGCAAACCTAGCACAGATACGCAGTATTTT. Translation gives CASGKPSTDTQYF.

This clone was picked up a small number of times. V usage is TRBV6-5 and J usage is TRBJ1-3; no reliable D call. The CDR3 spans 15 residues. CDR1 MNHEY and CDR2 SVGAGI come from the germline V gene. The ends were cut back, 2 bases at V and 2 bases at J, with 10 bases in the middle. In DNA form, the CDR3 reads TGTGCCAGCAGTTACGACGCCGATACTGGAAACACCATATATTTT. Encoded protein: CASSYDADTGNTIYF.